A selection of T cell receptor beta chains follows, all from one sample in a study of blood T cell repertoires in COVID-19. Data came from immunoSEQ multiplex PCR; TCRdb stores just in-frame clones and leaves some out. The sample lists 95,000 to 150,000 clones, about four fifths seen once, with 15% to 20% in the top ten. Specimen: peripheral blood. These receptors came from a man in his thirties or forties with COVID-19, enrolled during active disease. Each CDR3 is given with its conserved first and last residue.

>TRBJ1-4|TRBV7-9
CASSDRTGTNEKLFF
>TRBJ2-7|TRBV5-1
CASSLGSGERNEQYF
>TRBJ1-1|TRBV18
CASSPEGGLRTEAFF
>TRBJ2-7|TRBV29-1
CSALSFYEQYF
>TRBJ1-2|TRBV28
CASSSSFGYTF
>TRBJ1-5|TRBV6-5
CASKTGTSNQPQHF
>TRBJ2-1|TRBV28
CASSPQLAGKGFDEQFF
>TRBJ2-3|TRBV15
CATSRAAGGPPDTQYF
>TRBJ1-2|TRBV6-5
CASSYSLGANYGYTF
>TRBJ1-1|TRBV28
CASSFREGGTEAFF
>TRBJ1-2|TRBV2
CASSPLDSYGYTF
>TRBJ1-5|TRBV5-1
CASSLDGGVSQPQHF
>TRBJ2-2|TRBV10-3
CAISAISGSTNTGELFF
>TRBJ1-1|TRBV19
CASSIMTGIPEAFF